This T cell receptor beta chain was observed in a study of T-cell reconstitution after alpha-beta-depleted transplantation in children. The CDR3 is 16 amino acids. Germline V gene lookup returns CDR1 SGHRS and CDR2 YFSETQ. V shed 0 bases and J 2 bases; nucleotides not matched to a gene: 3. Preparation of the TCRbeta library used unique molecular identifiers. TCRdb re-analysed the PCR reads in MiXCR, keeping a single row per CDR3 protein. Here the sample spans 550,000 to 800,000 distinct CDR3 sequences, about an eighth being singletons. The sample holds many counts of this clonotype. The sequence was obtained from a girl aged 2 to 10 with congenital amegakaryocytic thrombocytopenia, due to receive a stem cell transplant. The sequences come from PBMCs, collected before TCRalphabeta/CD19-depleted stem cell transplant. The chain employs TRBV5-1 and TRBJ2-1; 9 bases align to TRBD2. The CDR3 DNA reads TGCGCCAGCAGCTTGGGGCTAGCGGGAACCTACAATGAGCAGTTCTTC. Translation: CASSLGLAGTYNEQFF.